Detailed here is one T cell receptor beta chain. This sample is drawn from a study of shared clonotypes between healthy human individuals. Profiling relied on immunoSEQ multiplex PCR, and the TCRdb table lists in-frame clones only, not all of them. This sample has some 2,000,000 clones; roughly 95% occur once, and the top ten carry roughly 0.13%. CDR3 length: 17 amino acids. Germline-derived CDR1 and CDR2 are MGHDK and SYGVNS. The sequencing input was naive CD4+ T cells sorted from blood. Subset indicated: CD45RA+ positively selected. The rearrangement joins TRBV25-1 to TRBJ2-4; 9 nucleotides line up with TRBD1. This TCR was recovered from a man in his late teens or twenties in good health. CDR3 in amino acids: CGSGRTGGYLAKNIQYF. CDR3 coding DNA: TGTGGTTCGGGGAGAACAGGGGGCTACCTAGCCAAAAACATTCAGTACTTC.